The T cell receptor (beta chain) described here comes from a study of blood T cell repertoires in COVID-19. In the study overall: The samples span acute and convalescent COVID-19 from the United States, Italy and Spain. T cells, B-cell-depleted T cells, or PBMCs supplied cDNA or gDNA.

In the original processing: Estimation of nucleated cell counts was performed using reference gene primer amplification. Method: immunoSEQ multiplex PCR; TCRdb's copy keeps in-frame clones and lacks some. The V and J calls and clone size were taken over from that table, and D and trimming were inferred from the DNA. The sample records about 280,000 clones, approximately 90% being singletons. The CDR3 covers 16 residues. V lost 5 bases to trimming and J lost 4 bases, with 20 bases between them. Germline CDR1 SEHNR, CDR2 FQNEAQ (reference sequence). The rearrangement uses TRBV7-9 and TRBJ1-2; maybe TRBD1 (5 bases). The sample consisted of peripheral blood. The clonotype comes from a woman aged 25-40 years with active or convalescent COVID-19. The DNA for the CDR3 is TGTGCCAGCAGCCCCCGGTTGCCAGGGATCACCTATGGCTACACCTTC. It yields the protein CASSPRLPGITYGYTF.